These T cell receptor beta chains were read from a single sample in a study of blood T cells in healthy people across ages. From the 5' RACE reads, TCRdb called clonotypes with MiXCR, one entry per CDR3 protein. The table lists hundreds of thousands of distinct CDR3 sequences, approximately 25% of them singletons, with 8% to 10% in the top ten. These data were also reused for a study on T cells of mothers and their children.

Source material: blood. The receptors come from a boy aged 5-17 years in good health. The CDR3 runs from the conserved cysteine through the conserved F or W. Each record gives: CDR3 protein, CDR3 DNA, V gene, clone size, D gene, J gene. The D gene is left open where the match is weak. Size tells how often a clone was seen (once, few, many) or the class of an expanded clone, and some rows leave it out.

cdr3_aa: CASSPDLGTLFGYTF; cdr3_nt: TGTGCCAGCAGCCCGGATCTCGGGACGCTTTTTGGCTACACCTTC; v_call: TRBV7-6; clone_size: few; d_call: .; j_call: TRBJ1-2
cdr3_aa: CASSATSESSYEQYF; cdr3_nt: TGTGCCAGCAGTGCAACTAGCGAAAGCTCCTACGAGCAGTACTTC; v_call: TRBV6-1; clone_size: few; d_call: TRBD2; j_call: TRBJ2-7
cdr3_aa: CASSWGGGGMAKNIQYF; cdr3_nt: TGTGCCAGCAGTTGGGGTGGCGGCGGGATGGCCAAAAACATTCAGTACTTC; v_call: TRBV28; clone_size: .; d_call: .; j_call: TRBJ2-4
cdr3_aa: CASKLLSGGSTDTQYF; cdr3_nt: TGTGCCAGCAAGCTCCTTAGCGGGGGCAGCACAGATACGCAGTATTTT; v_call: TRBV12-3/TRBV12-4; clone_size: few; d_call: TRBD2; j_call: TRBJ2-3
cdr3_aa: CASSFSFPQHF; cdr3_nt: TGTGCCAGCAGTTTTTCGTTTCCCCAGCATTTT; v_call: TRBV6-6; clone_size: few; d_call: .; j_call: TRBJ1-5
cdr3_aa: CASSPGRSSYEQYF; cdr3_nt: TGTGCCAGCAGCCCCGGACGGAGCTCCTACGAGCAGTACTTC; v_call: TRBV3-1; clone_size: many; d_call: .; j_call: TRBJ2-7
cdr3_aa: CASRGPDRGTGEQYF; cdr3_nt: TGTGCCAGTAGAGGGCCGGACAGGGGGACAGGCGAGCAGTACTTC; v_call: TRBV19; clone_size: .; d_call: TRBD1; j_call: TRBJ2-7
cdr3_aa: CASTSRTGAGGYTF; cdr3_nt: TGTGCCAGCACCTCACGGACAGGGGCGGGCGGCTACACCTTC; v_call: TRBV6-5; clone_size: many; d_call: TRBD1; j_call: TRBJ1-2
cdr3_aa: CSAKTANYGYTF; cdr3_nt: TGCAGTGCAAAAACAGCCAACTATGGCTACACCTTC; v_call: TRBV20-1; clone_size: few; d_call: .; j_call: TRBJ1-2
cdr3_aa: CASSLYFGLADPPPEQFF; cdr3_nt: TGTGCCAGCAGCTTATATTTTGGACTGGCGGACCCCCCGCCTGAGCAGTTCTTC; v_call: TRBV7-8; clone_size: few; d_call: .; j_call: TRBJ2-1
cdr3_aa: CASSFEATGYYEQYF; cdr3_nt: TGTGCCAGCAGCTTCGAGGCGACAGGGTACTACGAGCAGTACTTC; v_call: TRBV7-9; clone_size: .; d_call: TRBD1; j_call: TRBJ2-7
cdr3_aa: CATSRARDRSFSLDEQYF; cdr3_nt: TGTGCCACCAGCAGAGCACGGGACAGGTCCTTTTCCCTTGACGAGCAGTACTTC; v_call: TRBV15; clone_size: .; d_call: TRBD1; j_call: TRBJ2-7
cdr3_aa: CASVEVGSYEQYF; cdr3_nt: TGTGCCAGCGTCGAGGTCGGATCCTACGAGCAGTACTTC; v_call: TRBV6-1; clone_size: .; d_call: .; j_call: TRBJ2-7
cdr3_aa: CASSLVGGSDEQYF; cdr3_nt: TGCGCCAGCAGCTTGGTCGGGGGTTCGGACGAGCAGTACTTC; v_call: TRBV5-1; clone_size: .; d_call: .; j_call: TRBJ2-7
cdr3_aa: CASSPPNRAQHF; cdr3_nt: TGTGCCAGCTCACCACCGAATCGAGCCCAGCATTTT; v_call: TRBV18; clone_size: few; d_call: .; j_call: TRBJ1-5
cdr3_aa: CSAYTGPDYEQYF; cdr3_nt: TGCAGCGCCTATACAGGACCCGACTACGAGCAGTACTTC; v_call: TRBV29-1; clone_size: .; d_call: .; j_call: TRBJ2-7
cdr3_aa: CASSSQLAGARYEQYF; cdr3_nt: TGTGCCAGCAGCTCACAACTAGCGGGAGCCCGCTACGAGCAGTACTTC; v_call: TRBV5-6; clone_size: .; d_call: TRBD2; j_call: TRBJ2-7
cdr3_aa: CASSRIAGATTDTQYF; cdr3_nt: TGTGCCAGCAGCCGGATAGCGGGGGCGACCACAGATACGCAGTATTTT; v_call: TRBV7-2; clone_size: .; d_call: TRBD2; j_call: TRBJ2-3
cdr3_aa: CASSSDGGDYGYTF; cdr3_nt: TGCGCCAGCAGCTCGGACGGGGGCGACTATGGCTACACCTTC; v_call: TRBV5-1; clone_size: .; d_call: .; j_call: TRBJ1-2
cdr3_aa: CASSVRAGQGYEQYF; cdr3_nt: TGTGCCAGCAGCGTAAGGGCGGGACAGGGCTACGAGCAGTACTTC; v_call: TRBV7-2; clone_size: few; d_call: TRBD1; j_call: TRBJ2-7
cdr3_aa: CASTPTSGREETQYF; cdr3_nt: TGTGCCAGCACCCCGACTAGCGGGAGGGAGGAGACCCAGTACTTC; v_call: TRBV12-3/TRBV12-4; clone_size: .; d_call: TRBD2; j_call: TRBJ2-5
cdr3_aa: CSARDPAGIDGYTF; cdr3_nt: TGCAGTGCTAGAGATCCTGCCGGGATAGATGGCTACACCTTC; v_call: TRBV20-1; clone_size: once; d_call: .; j_call: TRBJ1-2
cdr3_aa: CATRDRYYGYTF; cdr3_nt: TGTGCCACCAGGGACCGCTACTATGGCTACACCTTC; v_call: TRBV24-1; clone_size: few; d_call: .; j_call: TRBJ1-2
cdr3_aa: CASSLGRGGISETQYF; cdr3_nt: TGTGCCAGCAGCTTAGGGCGCGGGGGAATTTCGGAGACCCAGTACTTC; v_call: TRBV11-2; clone_size: few; d_call: TRBD2; j_call: TRBJ2-5
cdr3_aa: CASTIDGGTSSYNEQFF; cdr3_nt: TGTGCCAGCACAATCGATGGCGGGACGAGCTCCTACAATGAGCAGTTCTTC; v_call: TRBV6-1; clone_size: .; d_call: .; j_call: TRBJ2-1
cdr3_aa: CASSSLLQGGKLFF; cdr3_nt: TGTGCCAGCAGCTCGCTTCTACAGGGCGGAAAACTGTTTTTT; v_call: TRBV7-9; clone_size: many; d_call: .; j_call: TRBJ1-4
cdr3_aa: CSASEVAGGKETQYF; cdr3_nt: TGCAGTGCTAGTGAGGTAGCGGGGGGAAAAGAGACCCAGTACTTC; v_call: TRBV20-1; clone_size: .; d_call: TRBD2; j_call: TRBJ2-5
cdr3_aa: CASSLVRGGFGTQYF; cdr3_nt: TGTGCCAGCAGTTTAGTTCGGGGGGGCTTCGGTACGCAGTATTTT; v_call: TRBV12-3/TRBV12-4; clone_size: few; d_call: TRBD2; j_call: TRBJ2-3